This T cell receptor beta chain was sequenced during a study of beta chain features in type 1 diabetes. Study-level results: Type 1 diabetes patients had moderately but significantly shorter TCRB CDR3s in all four CD4+ subsets. Amplification by PCR could prefer shorter templates, with the same effect in patients and controls.

Expressed TCRB transcripts were sequenced because the entire RNA isolate underwent reverse transcription. Repertoires were generated with immunoSEQ multiplex PCR, while TCRdb's copy carries only in-frame clones and drops some. The sample records hundreds of thousands of clones, about 12% being singletons. Remarks on this clone: As yet, its antigen is unknown.

There are 17 residues in the CDR3. Germline V lookup: CDR1 SGHRS, CDR2 YFSETQ. The V gene lost 2 bases and the J gene lost 2 bases, with 14 bases spanning the gap. The clonotype was recovered from a man between 18 and 29 years old in good health. Sequences were obtained from naive CD4+ T cells from blood. The chain employs TRBV5-1 and TRBJ2-6; tentative D call: TRBD2 (7 bases). CDR3 DNA: TGCGCCAGCAGCTTCACTCCGGGGGGCCCTGGGGCCAACGTCCTGACTTTC. Translation: CASSFTPGGPGANVLTF. Filled out from reference TRBV5-1 and TRBJ2-6, the complete variable domain reads KAGVTQTPRYLIKTRGQQVTLSCSPISGHRSVSWYQQTPGQGLQFLFEYFSETQRNKGNFPGRFSGRQFSNSRSEMNVSTLELGDSALYLCASSFTPGGPGANVLTFGAGSRLTVL.